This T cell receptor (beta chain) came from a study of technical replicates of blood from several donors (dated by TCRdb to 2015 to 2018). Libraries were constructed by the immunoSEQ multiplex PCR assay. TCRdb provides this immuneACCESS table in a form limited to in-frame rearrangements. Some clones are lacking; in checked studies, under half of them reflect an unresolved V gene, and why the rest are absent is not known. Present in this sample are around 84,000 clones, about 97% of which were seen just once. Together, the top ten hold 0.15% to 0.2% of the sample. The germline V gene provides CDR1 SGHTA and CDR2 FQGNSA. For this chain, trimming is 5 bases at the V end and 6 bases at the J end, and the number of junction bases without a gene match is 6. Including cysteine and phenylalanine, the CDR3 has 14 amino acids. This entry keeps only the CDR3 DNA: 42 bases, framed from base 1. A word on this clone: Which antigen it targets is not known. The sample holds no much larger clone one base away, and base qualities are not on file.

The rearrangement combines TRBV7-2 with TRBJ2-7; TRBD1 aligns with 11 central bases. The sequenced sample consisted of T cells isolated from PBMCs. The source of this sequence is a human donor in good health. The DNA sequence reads TGTGCCAGCAGCCTTAGGACAGGGGGCTCCGAGCAGTACTTC. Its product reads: CASSLRTGGSEQYF.